This passage covers 13 T cell receptor beta chains from one sample sequenced in a study of blood T cell repertoires in COVID-19. Measured with immunoSEQ multiplex PCR; TCRdb has only the in-frame clones, and not every one. In the table there are around 190,000 clones, about 79% of which are singletons. The sample was peripheral blood. These receptors were obtained from a human donor in a cohort sampled during active COVID-19.

The V call is TRBV19, the J call TRBJ2-1, with D perhaps matching TRBD2 (7 bases). Germline V gene lookup returns CDR1 LNHDA and CDR2 SQIVND (reference sequence). The CDR3 consists of 15 residues. The V end was cut by 4 bases, the J end by 4 bases, with 14 bases between. In nucleotides, the CDR3 is TGTGCCAGTAGTAAGGGGGGGACACGGTACAATGAGCAGTTCTTC. Translation: CASSKGGTRYNEQFF.

The rearrangement links TRBV6-5 to TRBJ2-5; no definite D call. CDR3 length: 15 residues. The germline V gene encodes CDR1 MNHEY and CDR2 SVGAGI. Deletions cut 0 bases from V and 0 bases from J, with 8 bases between. CDR3 region: CASSYSMADQETQYF. The CDR3 coding sequence is TGTGCCAGCAGTTACTCGATGGCAGACCAAGAGACCCAGTACTTC.

CDR3 protein: CASSRTGATGELFF. The CDR3 nucleotides are TGCGCCAGCAGCAGGACAGGGGCCACCGGGGAGCTGTTTTTT. The rearrangement uses TRBV10-1 and TRBJ2-2; 9 nucleotides align to TRBD1. Germline CDR1 is WNHNN and CDR2 is SYGVQD (reference sequence). This CDR3 comprises 14 residues. With 6 bases clipped from V and 4 bases from J, the junction kept 3 bases outside the gene matches.

This chain links TRBV9 with TRBJ2-5, with 11 bases identical to TRBD2. CDR3 length: 16 amino acids. The trim removed 3 bases at V and 3 bases at J, leaving 7 bases unmatched. Germline CDR1 is SGDLS and CDR2 is YYNGEE. The CDR3, as DNA: TGTGCCAGCAGCGCAGGTGTAGCGGGAGGGGAAGAGACCCAGTACTTC. Its protein product is CASSAGVAGGEETQYF.

V usage is TRBV10-3 and J usage is TRBJ1-1; D perhaps matches TRBD1 (5 bases). The CDR3 length is 14 residues. Trimming took 6 bases from V and 1 from J, leaving 12 bases between them. Germline values: CDR1 ENHRY, CDR2 SYGVKD. The CDR3 spells CAISHNTGNTEAFF. The DNA for the CDR3 is TGTGCCATCAGCCACAACACAGGGAACACTGAAGCTTTCTTT.

The rearrangement links TRBV28 to TRBJ1-4; 9 bases agree with TRBD1. The CDR3 loop spans 14 amino acids. After removal of 6 bases from V and 5 bases from J, the junction contained 4 bases not matched to a gene. CDR1 MDHEN and CDR2 SYDVKM come from the germline V gene. In DNA, the CDR3 is TGTGCCAGCAGGGGGACAGGGCCAAATGAAAAACTGTTTTTT. This translates into CASRGTGPNEKLFF.

The chain has TRBV20-1 and TRBJ2-5, with D possibly matching TRBD1 (6 bases). CDR1 and CDR2 from the germline V gene are DFQATT and SNEGSKA (reference sequence). The CDR3 has 11 residues. Between the trimmed V and J ends, which lost 2 bases and 5 bases, there was a span of 6 bases. The CDR3 DNA sequence: TGCAGTGCTAGAACAGGGGAGACCCAGTACTTC. Translating gives CSARTGETQYF.

This clone was picked up a small number of times. The genes are TRBV7-9 and TRBJ2-7, with TRBD1 identical over 8 bases. The germline gives CDR1 SEHNR, CDR2 FQNEAQ (reference sequence). V dropped 5 bases and J dropped 3; count of bases not matched to a gene: 3. The CDR3 is 13 residues long. CDR3 bases: TGTGCCAGCAGCCGAGGACAGGGCTACGAGCAGTACTTC. It yields the protein CASSRGQGYEQYF.

The J gene is TRBJ2-7, the V gene TRBV9, with 11 bases identical to TRBD2. The V segment lost 4 bases and the J segment 4 bases; nucleotides outside the gene matches: 10. The CDR3 spans 16 residues. Germline V CDR1 and CDR2: SGDLS, YYNGEE. The CDR3 spells CASSPGIAGGVYEQYF. The CDR3 DNA follows: TGTGCCAGCAGCCCCGGGATAGCGGGAGGGGTGTACGAGCAGTACTTC.

The CDR3 DNA is TGTGCCAGCCGGATACCCAGGGGGCGGTCTGGGGCCAACGTCCTGACTTTC. Its protein product is CASRIPRGRSGANVLTF. The rearrangement links TRBV2 to TRBJ2-6, with TRBD1 matching 8 bases. Germline loops: CDR1 SNHLY, CDR2 FYNNEI. The V segment lost 8 bases and the J segment 1 base; nucleotides outside the gene matches: 10. The CDR3 runs 17 residues.

The chain links TRBV6-5 to TRBJ1-1; 8 nucleotides line up with TRBD1. Trimming removed 7 bases from V and 1 base from J; junction bases left unmatched: 8. This CDR3 contains 15 residues. Germline lookup yields CDR1 MNHEY and CDR2 SVGAGI. The CDR3 sequence is CASTRQGSTNTEAFF. CDR3 DNA sequence: TGTGCCAGCACCCGACAGGGGTCGACGAACACTGAAGCTTTCTTT.

The chain carries TRBV4-1 and TRBJ2-3, with a tentative D call TRBD2 (6 bases). V was clipped by 7 bases and J by 4 bases, with 21 bases between them. The CDR3 sequence is 16 residues long. Germline-derived CDR1 and CDR2 are MGHRA and YSYEKL. Here the CDR3 reads CASMPEGAGYSDTQYF. CDR3 DNA sequence: TGCGCCAGCATGCCGGAAGGGGCGGGATACTCAGATACGCAGTATTTT.

The rearrangement uses TRBV3-1 (or the pseudogene TRBV3-2) and TRBJ2-3; 9 positions match TRBD2. CDR3 length: 17 residues. After removal of 0 bases from V and 1 base from J, the junction contained 5 bases not matched to a gene. CDR1 is LGHDT, CDR2 YNNKEL, per germline (reference sequence). Written as DNA, the CDR3 is TGTGCCAGCAGCCAAGAGGGGTGGACTAGCGGCACAGATACGCAGTATTTT. This codes for CASSQEGWTSGTDTQYF.